This T cell receptor (beta chain) was sequenced in a study of T cells in Graves' hyperthyroidism and ophthalmopathy. Study-level results: Most expanded thyroid clonotypes above 0.001 also appeared in blood.

Uncontrolled infection, other autoimmune disease, pregnancy and lactation each barred patients from inclusion. Diagnoses were established using clinical symptoms, serum thyroxine and TRAb, thyroid ultrasound and orbital computed tomography. This clonotype has at least ten counts. No antigen is known for it. What was amplified from RNA transcripts were TCR beta CDR3 regions. The HTBI primer set drove a first-round RT-PCR of the TCR CDR3. TCRdb redid the calling of the multiplex PCR reads with MiXCR, one entry per CDR3 protein. The sample includes 500,000 to 650,000 distinct CDR3 sequences, about 45% of them seen just once. From germline, CDR1 is MNHEY and CDR2 SVGAGI. The CDR3 length is 15 residues. Trimming removed 2 bases at V and 6 bases at J, with 16 bases between.

This sequence was found in an adult woman with Graves' disease, either hyperthyroidism or ophthalmopathy (not recorded which). Sequenced input: peripheral blood or thyroid tissue (not recorded which). V gene TRBV6-5 combines with J gene TRBJ1-2; the D gene is possibly TRBD1 (5 bases). CDR3 in amino acids: CASSYGSQGRDGYTF. CDR3 nucleotides: TGTGCCAGCAGTTACGGTAGCCAGGGCAGGGATGGCTACACCTTC.